This T cell receptor (beta chain) was sequenced for a study of neurological immune-mediated disorders. TCRdb recomputed calls from the 5' RACE reads with MiXCR, one row per CDR3 protein. Of 15,000 to 20,000 distinct CDR3 sequences in the sample, around a tenth are singletons; the top ten hold roughly 29%. The CDR3 is 14 amino acids. Germline assignment: CDR1 DFQATT and CDR2 SNEGSKA (reference sequence). Trimming removed 0 bases at V and 0 bases at J, with 9 bases between. This clonotype was seen repeatedly, ten times or more. The J gene is TRBJ2-7, the V gene TRBV20-1; D call uncertain. The receptor comes from a woman in her forties or fifties in good health. Input material: CD8+ T cells from blood. CDR3 DNA: TGCAGTGCTAGAGATATCCAGAGCTCCTACGAGCAGTACTTC. It is translated as CSARDIQSSYEQYF.